These T cell receptor beta chains were read from a single sample in a study of long-term antiretroviral therapy in people with HIV. TCRdb's table, derived via immunoSEQ multiplex PCR, lists solely in-frame clones and lacks some. Here the sample spans about 33,000 clones, 95% to 96% being singletons. Sequencing used unsorted PBMCs, obtained roughly 6.4 years after starting antiretroviral therapy. The receptor source for this set is a man aged 30-40 years with HIV. CDR3s include the opening cysteine and the closing phenylalanine or tryptophan. Each record gives: CDR3 protein, CDR3 DNA, V gene, clone size, J gene, D gene. D genes are given only for firm matches. Not all rows give a size; the values are once, few, many and, for expanded clones, a class.

CDR3 protein: CASSLRFHGKLFF
CDR3 DNA: TGTGCCAGCAGCTTAAGGTTTCATGGAAAACTGTTTTTT
V gene: TRBV11-1
clone size: once
J gene: TRBJ1-4
D gene: NA

CDR3 protein: CASSISASGNTIYF
CDR3 DNA: TGTGCCAGTAGTATCAGCGCTTCTGGAAACACCATATATTTT
V gene: TRBV19
clone size: NA
J gene: TRBJ1-3
D gene: NA

CDR3 protein: CASSYSDYEQYF
CDR3 DNA: TGTGCCAGCAGTTACTCCGACTACGAGCAGTACTTC
V gene: TRBV6-6
clone size: NA
J gene: TRBJ2-7
D gene: NA

CDR3 protein: CASSLRSPLRDEQFF
CDR3 DNA: TGCGCCAGCAGCTTGCGTAGCCCGCTAAGGGATGAGCAGTTCTTC
V gene: TRBV5-1
clone size: NA
J gene: TRBJ2-1
D gene: NA

CDR3 protein: CASSPGWGANEKLFF
CDR3 DNA: TGTGCCAGCTCACCAGGATGGGGGGCTAATGAAAAACTGTTTTTT
V gene: TRBV18
clone size: NA
J gene: TRBJ1-4
D gene: NA

CDR3 protein: CASSPWGGTEAFF
CDR3 DNA: TGTGCCAGCAGCCCCTGGGGGGGCACTGAAGCTTTCTTT
V gene: TRBV9
clone size: NA
J gene: TRBJ1-1
D gene: NA

CDR3 protein: CASRITGAQPQHF
CDR3 DNA: TGTGCCAGCAGAATTACAGGTGCCCAGCCCCAGCATTTT
V gene: TRBV2
clone size: few
J gene: TRBJ1-5
D gene: NA

CDR3 protein: CASSPVASGSPNEQYF
CDR3 DNA: TGTGCCAGCAGCCCTGTGGCTAGCGGGAGCCCCAACGAGCAGTACTTC
V gene: TRBV7-2
clone size: NA
J gene: TRBJ2-7
D gene: TRBD2

CDR3 protein: CASAGQSAEQYF
CDR3 DNA: TGTGCCAGTGCGGGACAGTCAGCCGAGCAGTACTTC
V gene: TRBV19
clone size: once
J gene: TRBJ2-7
D gene: NA

CDR3 protein: CASSLRNTEAFF
CDR3 DNA: TGTGCCAGCTCACTCAGGAACACTGAAGCTTTCTTT
V gene: TRBV18
clone size: NA
J gene: TRBJ1-1
D gene: NA

CDR3 protein: CASSQGQMAGNTIYF
CDR3 DNA: TGCGCCAGCAGCCAAGGGCAGATGGCTGGAAACACCATATATTTT
V gene: TRBV4-1
clone size: NA
J gene: TRBJ1-3
D gene: NA

CDR3 protein: CASSGQGYEQYF
CDR3 DNA: TGTGCCAGTAGCGGACAGGGCTACGAGCAGTACTTC
V gene: TRBV19
clone size: NA
J gene: TRBJ2-7
D gene: TRBD1

CDR3 protein: CASRYTPNTEAFF
CDR3 DNA: TGTGCCAGTAGGTACACCCCGAACACTGAAGCTTTCTTT
V gene: TRBV19
clone size: once
J gene: TRBJ1-1
D gene: NA

CDR3 protein: CASSLIAGNYNEQFF
CDR3 DNA: TGTGCCAGCAGCTTAATAGCGGGGAACTACAATGAGCAGTTCTTC
V gene: TRBV7-3
clone size: NA
J gene: TRBJ2-1
D gene: TRBD2